This T cell receptor (beta chain) emerged from a study of shared clonotypes between healthy human individuals. Losses at the gene ends were 6 bases for V and 8 bases for J; bases not matched to a gene: 7. Germline V gives CDR1 MDHEN, CDR2 SYDVKM. The CDR3 runs 14 residues. Generated by immunoSEQ multiplex PCR, the TCRdb table keeps only in-frame clones and is missing some. The repertoire has about 2.3 million clones, over 90% of them found once; the top ten carry 0.35% to 0.5%. The chain couples TRBV28 to TRBJ2-4; 10 positions match TRBD2. The receptor was derived from a man between 18 and 35 years old in good health. Some clones in this sample may be carry-over from other donors' samples. Input material: naive CD4+ T cells from PBMCs. Subset indicated: CD45RA+ positively selected. DNA of the CDR3: TGTGCCAGCAGCTTAGCGGGAGGATTTGACATTCAGTACTTC. This encodes CASSLAGGFDIQYF.